This TCR beta chain was sequenced during a study of Graves' ophthalmopathy and Graves' hyperthyroidism. Across the study: At the time of initial diagnosis and before any treatment, peripheral blood was collected.

Hyperthyroidism patients were newly diagnosed, under 2 months' duration, aged 18 to 65. Trimming pared 0 bases from V and 6 bases from J, leaving 12 bases between. This CDR3 is 14 amino acids long. Germline lookup yields CDR1 GTSNPN and CDR2 SVGIG (reference sequence). The authors amplified TCR beta CDR3 regions from RNA transcripts. The library came from an HTBI-primed first-round RT-PCR and a second-round multiplex PCR. MiXCR, applied by TCRdb to the multiplex PCR reads, yields one record per CDR3 protein. The repertoire holds hundreds of thousands of distinct CDR3 sequences, with 20% to 25% as singletons. Comments on this clonotype: The antigen remains undetermined.

Study-level findings and limits: Prediction of ophthalmopathy progression reached around 70% sensitivity and under 80% specificity. Most expanded thyroid clonotypes above 0.001 frequency also appeared in blood.

V gene TRBV30 combines with J gene TRBJ1-5; D remains unclear. The origin of this receptor is a woman aged 18-35 years with stable Graves' hyperthyroidism. Sample: peripheral blood. The DNA for the CDR3 is TGTGCCTGGAGTGTATGGGGTGGTTCTCAGCCCCAGCATTTT. Translating gives CAWSVWGGSQPQHF.